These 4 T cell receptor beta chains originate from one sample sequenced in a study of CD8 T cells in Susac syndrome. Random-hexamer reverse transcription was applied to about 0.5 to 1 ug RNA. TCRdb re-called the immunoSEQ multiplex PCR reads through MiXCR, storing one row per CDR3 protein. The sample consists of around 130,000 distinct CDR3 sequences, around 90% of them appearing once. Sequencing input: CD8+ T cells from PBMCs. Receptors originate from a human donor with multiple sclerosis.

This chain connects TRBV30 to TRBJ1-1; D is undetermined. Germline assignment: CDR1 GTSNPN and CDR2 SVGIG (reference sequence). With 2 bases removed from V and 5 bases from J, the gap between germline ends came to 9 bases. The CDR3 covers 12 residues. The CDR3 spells CAWSNLGTEAFF. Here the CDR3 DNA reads TGTGCCTGGAGTAATCTAGGAACTGAAGCTTTCTTT.

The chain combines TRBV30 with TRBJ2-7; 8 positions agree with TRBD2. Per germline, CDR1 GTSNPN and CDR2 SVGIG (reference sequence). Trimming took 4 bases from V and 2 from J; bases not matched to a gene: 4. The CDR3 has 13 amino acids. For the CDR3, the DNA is TGTGCCTGGACGGCTAGCGGGCCCTACGAGCAGTACTTC. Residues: CAWTASGPYEQYF.

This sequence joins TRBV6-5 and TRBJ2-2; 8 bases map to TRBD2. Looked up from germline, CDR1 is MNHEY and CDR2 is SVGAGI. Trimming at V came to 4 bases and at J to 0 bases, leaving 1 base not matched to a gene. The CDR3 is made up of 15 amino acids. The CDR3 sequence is CASSLAGTNTGELFF. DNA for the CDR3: TGTGCCAGCAGTTTAGCGGGGACGAACACCGGGGAGCTGTTTTTT.

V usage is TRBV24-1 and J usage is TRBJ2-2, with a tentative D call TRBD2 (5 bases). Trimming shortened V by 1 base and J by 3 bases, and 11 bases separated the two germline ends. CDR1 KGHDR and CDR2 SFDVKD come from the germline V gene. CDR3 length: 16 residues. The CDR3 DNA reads TGTGCCACCAGTGATTTAGGGCAGGAGGACACCGGGGAGCTGTTTTTT. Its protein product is CATSDLGQEDTGELFF.